This TCR beta chain derives from a study of blood T cell repertoires in COVID-19. The overall study: Material from acute and convalescent COVID-19 was sourced from the United States, Italy and Spain.

The CDR3 is 17 amino acids. Germline V gene sequence: CDR1 LNHDA, CDR2 SQIVND (reference sequence). The ends lost 6 bases at V and 5 bases at J; junction bases unmatched: 13. Authors' data handling: Estimation of nucleated cell counts relied on the amplification of reference gene primers. Profiled with immunoSEQ multiplex PCR; TCRdb holds only in-frame clones, not every one. The D gene and trimming were derived from the DNA, and the V and J assignments and clone size from that table. The repertoire holds about 250,000 clones, with under 90% as singletons. Sequenced material: PBMCs or T cells enriched from blood (not recorded which). The chain links TRBV19 to TRBJ2-2, with 9 bases fitting TRBD1. This clonotype was obtained from a woman between 40 and 55 years old who had been exposed to COVID-19. In DNA form, the CDR3 reads TGTGCCAGTAGCCACCGGACAGGGGTTTTTTCTACCGGGGAGCTGTTTTTT. Translating it yields CASSHRTGVFSTGELFF.